The 29 T cell receptor beta chains in this list originate from one sample, sequenced in a study of blood T cell repertoires in COVID-19. TCRdb keeps only in-frame clones here, not all; method: immunoSEQ multiplex PCR. The sample consists of 200,000 to 250,000 clones, roughly 78% of them appearing once. The specimen sequenced was peripheral blood. All receptors come from a woman aged 40-49 years with acute or convalescent COVID-19.

This sequence joins TRBV30 and TRBJ2-7, with D hard to call. Germline loops: CDR1 GTSNPN, CDR2 SVGIG (reference sequence). The length of the CDR3 is 12 residues. V shed 2 bases and J shed 6 bases, with 11 bases lying between them. In DNA form, the CDR3 reads TGTGCCTGGAGTAGAGTAGTCGCCGAGCAGTACTTC. Its translation is CAWSRVVAEQYF.

V and J are TRBV2 and TRBJ2-7, with 8 bases aligning to TRBD1. The V gene end was trimmed by 6 bases and the J gene end by 6 bases; junction bases not matched to a gene: 10. This CDR3 region has 14 residues. Per the germline V gene, CDR1 is SNHLY and CDR2 is FYNNEI. The DNA of the CDR3 is TGTGCCAGCAGAGTGGGGACAGGTCCCACCGAGCAGTACTTC. Translated, it gives CASRVGTGPTEQYF.

In nucleotides, the CDR3 is TGTGCCAGCTCGCTAGGGACAGGGGTCACTCAGCCCCAGCATTTT. Its translation is CASSLGTGVTQPQHF. This chain connects TRBV18 to TRBJ1-5; TRBD1 aligns across 10 bases. Germline-derived CDR1 and CDR2 are KGHSH and LQKENI. V shed 6 bases and J 6 bases; nucleotides not matched to a gene: 8. This CDR3 spans 15 amino acids.

V gene TRBV27 combines with J gene TRBJ2-1; 13 nucleotides match TRBD2. The germline V gene has CDR1 MNHEY and CDR2 SMNVEV (reference sequence). Losses at the gene ends were 5 bases for V and 6 bases for J; bases not matched to a gene: 4. The CDR3 totals 15 residues. The CDR3 reads CASSRTSGRGNEQFF. The CDR3 DNA reads TGTGCCAGCAGTAGAACTAGCGGGAGGGGCAATGAGCAGTTCTTC.

The chain joins TRBV7-6 to TRBJ1-2, with D possibly TRBD1 on 6 matching bases. This CDR3 has 14 amino acids. CDR1 is SGHVS and CDR2 is FNYEAQ in the germline V gene. V was clipped by 5 bases and J by 3 bases, with 13 bases between them. CDR3 protein: CASSPPQGYYGYTF. CDR3 sequence (DNA): TGTGCCAGCAGCCCACCTCAGGGGTACTATGGCTACACCTTC. Drawing the rest from reference TRBV7-6 and TRBJ1-2, the complete variable domain is GAGVSQSPRYKVTKRGQDVALRCDPISGHVSLYWYRQALGQGPEFLTYFNYEAQQDKSGLPNDRFSAERPEGSISTLTIQRTEQRDSAMYRCASSPPQGYYGYTFGSGTRLTVV.

The rearrangement links TRBV30 to TRBJ2-2, with D tentatively TRBD2 (5 bases). Germline assignment: CDR1 GTSNPN and CDR2 SVGIG (reference sequence). The length of the CDR3 is 16 residues. The ends were cut back, 0 bases at V and 4 bases at J, with 15 bases in the middle. CDR3 sequence reads: CAWSVFGLGVTGELFF. The CDR3 nucleotides are TGTGCCTGGAGTGTATTTGGTCTGGGAGTCACCGGGGAGCTGTTTTTT.

The chain carries TRBV7-3 and TRBJ2-3; 13 bases fit TRBD2. Germline CDR1 and CDR2: SGHTA and FQGTGA. V dropped 5 bases and J dropped 3; count of bases not matched to a gene: 5. There are 16 residues in the CDR3. CDR3 DNA: TGTGCCAGCAGCCACACGGGACTAGCGGGGACAGATACGCAGTATTTT. It translates to CASSHTGLAGTDTQYF.

This chain connects TRBV29-1 to TRBJ2-5; 9 bases are shared with TRBD1. The V gene end was trimmed by 5 bases and the J gene end by 5 bases; junction bases not matched to a gene: 6. Germline lookup yields CDR1 SQVTM and CDR2 ANQGSEA. This CDR3 comprises 13 residues. CDR3 sequence (DNA): TGCAGCGTTAGGACAGGGGCACTTGAGACCCAGTACTTC. This encodes CSVRTGALETQYF.

The sample holds one count of this clone. This rearrangement joins TRBV12-5 to TRBJ2-3; D not resolved. Trimming pared 1 base from V and 9 bases from J, leaving 5 bases between. CDR3 length equals 11 residues. CDR1 is LGHNT, CDR2 FRNRAP, per germline. CDR3 DNA sequence: TGTGCTAGTGGTTTGGACACAACGCAGTATTTT. It encodes CASGLDTTQYF. The whole variable domain, filled in from reference TRBV12-5 and TRBJ2-3, reads DARVTQTPRHKVTEMGQEVTMRCQPILGHNTVFWYRQTMMQGLELLAYFRNRAPLDDSGMPKDRFSAEMPDATLATLKIQPSEPRDSAVYFCASGLDTTQYFGPGTRLTVL.

The chain recombines TRBV7-2 with TRBJ2-3; 11 bases are shared with TRBD2. This CDR3 is 17 amino acids long. J lost 4 bases, V lost 4 bases, and 10 bases had no gene match. In germline, CDR1 is SGHTA, CDR2 FQGNSA. The CDR3 reads CASSSGTGTSGPDTQYF. CDR3 sequence (DNA): TGTGCCAGCAGCTCCGGAACCGGGACTAGCGGCCCAGATACGCAGTATTTT.

There are a few counts of this clone. The chain couples TRBV24-1 to TRBJ2-7; D ambiguous. Germline loops: CDR1 KGHDR, CDR2 SFDVKD. V lost 4 bases and J lost 2, with 8 bases in between. This CDR3 has 13 residues. This chain's CDR3 is CATSDRSPYEQYF. The CDR3 nucleotides are TGTGCCACCAGTGACAGGTCGCCCTACGAGCAGTACTTC.

The CDR3 region is CASSYGRGPYEQYF. Here the CDR3 DNA reads TGTGCCAGCAGTTACGGCAGGGGACCCTACGAGCAGTACTTC. V and J are TRBV6-5 and TRBJ2-7; maybe TRBD1 (6 bases). V was cut by 2 bases and J by 2 bases, with 10 bases left in between. This CDR3 has 14 amino acids. Germline assignment: CDR1 MNHEY and CDR2 SVGAGI.

This chain joins TRBV19 and TRBJ2-5; possibly TRBD1 for D (6 bases). Looked up from germline, CDR1 is LNHDA and CDR2 is SQIVND (reference sequence). V lost 5 bases and J lost 5, with 18 bases in between. The CDR3 loop spans 15 amino acids. The CDR3 DNA reads as TGTGCCAGTAGTGCCCCGGACAGACGTTTGGAGACCCAGTACTTC. This translates into CASSAPDRRLETQYF.

Only a few counts were recorded for this clone. This sequence joins TRBV3-1 (or the pseudogene TRBV3-2) and TRBJ2-3; 15 bases are a match to TRBD2. Per germline, CDR1 LGHDT and CDR2 YNNKEL (reference sequence). The trim removed 6 bases at V and 5 bases at J, leaving 6 bases unmatched. This CDR3 has 16 residues. The CDR3: CASSRTSGGVEDTQYF. As DNA, the CDR3 is TGTGCCAGCAGTCGGACTAGCGGGGGGGTGGAAGATACGCAGTATTTT.

The V gene is TRBV29-1, the J gene TRBJ2-7, with a weak D call TRBD2 (6 bases). Trimming removed 2 bases at V and 0 bases at J, with 14 bases between. The CDR3 contains 15 residues. Germline V gene lookup returns CDR1 SQVTM and CDR2 ANQGSEA. CDR3 coding DNA: TGCAGCGTTGAATATTCTAGCGAAAGCTCCTACGAGCAGTACTTC. Protein: CSVEYSSESSYEQYF.

This rearrangement joins TRBV3-1 (or the pseudogene TRBV3-2) to TRBJ1-2; no reliable D call. V was pared by 2 bases and J by 8 bases, with 9 bases between. Germline-derived CDR1 and CDR2 are LGHDT and YNNKEL (reference sequence). This CDR3 comprises 12 residues. Written as DNA, the CDR3 is TGTGCCAGCAGCCAATCCCGGGAGGGCTACACCTTC. Residues: CASSQSREGYTF.

The sample holds one count of this clone. The rearrangement uses TRBV19 and TRBJ1-1; 8 nucleotides align to TRBD1. Germline V lookup: CDR1 LNHDA, CDR2 SQIVND (reference sequence). The CDR3 has 12 residues. The J segment lost 8 bases and the V segment lost 2 bases, leaving 1 base of the junction unmatched. CDR3 sequence reads: CASSIRQGEAFF. The CDR3 nucleotides read TGTGCCAGTAGTATACGACAGGGGGAAGCTTTCTTT.

The rearrangement uses TRBV5-1 and TRBJ2-7, with unresolved D. The V end was cut by 0 bases, the J end by 5 bases, with 9 bases between. The CDR3 is made up of 13 amino acids. Germline CDR1 reads SGHRS; CDR2 reads YFSETQ. The CDR3 is CASSLGQRDEQYF. As DNA, the CDR3 is TGCGCCAGCAGCTTGGGGCAACGGGACGAGCAGTACTTC.

V is TRBV19 and J is TRBJ2-1; no reliable D call. Germline V gene lookup returns CDR1 LNHDA and CDR2 SQIVND (reference sequence). The V gene lost 1 base and the J gene lost 0 bases, with 13 bases spanning the gap. This CDR3 comprises 17 residues. The CDR3 region is CASSIVLLPSSYNEQFF. As DNA, the CDR3 is TGTGCCAGTAGTATAGTCTTGCTCCCGAGCTCCTACAATGAGCAGTTCTTC.

J is TRBJ2-1 and V is TRBV2; 13 nucleotides agree with TRBD2. The CDR3 consists of 16 residues. CDR1 is SNHLY and CDR2 is FYNNEI in the germline V gene. The junction had 9 bases not matched to a gene; V was cut back by 6 bases and J by 7 bases. In DNA, the CDR3 is TGTGCCAGCAGGCCCGGACTAGCGGGAGTAAGGAATGAGCAGTTCTTC. Encoded protein: CASRPGLAGVRNEQFF.

This chain connects TRBV14 to TRBJ2-7; D is uncertain. The germline V gene encodes CDR1 SGHDN and CDR2 FVKESK. The CDR3 spans 13 residues. Trimming shortened V by 5 bases and J by 5 bases, and 13 bases separated the two germline ends. DNA for the CDR3: TGTGCCAGCAGCAGCAATAGTGTGCACGAGCAGTACTTC. It encodes CASSSNSVHEQYF.

This clone was seen a few times. This chain links TRBV5-1 with TRBJ2-3, with 9 bases matching TRBD1. The CDR3 covers 14 residues. Germline CDR1 SGHRS, CDR2 YFSETQ. V gave up 4 bases and J gave up 1 base; unmatched junction bases: 1. CDR3 nucleotides: TGCGCCAGCAGCCGGGACAGGGGCACAGATACGCAGTATTTT. This codes for CASSRDRGTDTQYF.

J is TRBJ1-4 and V is TRBV10-3; TRBD1 matches 8 bases. Looked up from germline, CDR1 is ENHRY and CDR2 is SYGVKD. Unmatched junction bases numbered 4, after V lost 3 bases and J lost 4 bases. There are 15 residues in the CDR3. The CDR3 protein is CAISDGGQVNEKLFF. The DNA of the CDR3 is TGTGCCATCAGTGATGGGGGACAGGTTAATGAAAAACTGTTTTTT.

The V call is TRBV29-1, the J call TRBJ1-2; perhaps TRBD1 as D (6 bases). Germline V gene sequence: CDR1 SQVTM, CDR2 ANQGSEA. This CDR3 is 14 amino acids long. V lost 6 bases and J 0 bases, leaving 14 bases between the germline ends. The CDR3 nucleotides are TGCAGCGTCCACCAACAGGGCCCTAACTATGGCTACACCTTC. This sequence encodes CSVHQQGPNYGYTF.

The chain is built from TRBV7-6 and TRBJ1-6; D ambiguous. The CDR3 runs 18 residues. The ends were cut back, 1 base at V and 0 bases at J, with 13 bases in the middle. Looked up from germline, CDR1 is SGHVS and CDR2 is FNYEAQ. CDR3 in DNA: TGTGCCAGCAGCTTAGGGGTCTTGGCGGGCTCCTATAATTCACCCCTCCACTTT. It is translated as CASSLGVLAGSYNSPLHF.

The chain is built from TRBV11-2 and TRBJ2-7; D not certain. The CDR3 is 14 residues long. V lost 3 bases and J lost 0, with 9 bases in between. Germline loops: CDR1 SGHAT, CDR2 FQNNGV. CDR3 coding DNA: TGTGCCAGCAGCTTGACTCGGAGCTCCTACGAGCAGTACTTC. Protein sequence: CASSLTRSSYEQYF. Drawing the rest from reference TRBV11-2 and TRBJ2-7, the complete variable domain is EAGVAQSPRYKIIEKRQSVAFWCNPISGHATLYWYQQILGQGPKLLIQFQNNGVVDDSQLPKDRFSAERLKGVDSTLKIQPAKLEDSAVYLCASSLTRSSYEQYFGPGTRLTVT.

The chain carries TRBV6-6 and TRBJ2-2, with D maybe TRBD1 (6 bases). V gave up 7 bases and J gave up 0 bases, with 15 bases separating them. The CDR3 consists of 16 residues. In germline, CDR1 is MNHNY, CDR2 SVGAGI (reference sequence). The CDR3 loop reads CASKGAGTPNTGELFF. In nucleotides, the CDR3 is TGTGCCAGCAAAGGGGCCGGGACACCGAACACCGGGGAGCTGTTTTTT.

This clone was detected only a few times. The gene calls are TRBV6-2 or TRBV6-3 and TRBJ2-7, with 13 bases identical to TRBD2. J was trimmed by 4 bases and V by 2 bases; bases with no gene match: 2. Germline V gene lookup returns CDR1 MNHEY and CDR2 SVGEGT. The CDR3 spans 15 residues. The CDR3 DNA reads as TGTGCCAGCAGTTACGGGACTAGCGGGATGTACGAGCAGTACTTC. Its translation is CASSYGTSGMYEQYF.

The chain uses TRBV15 and TRBJ1-3; D may be TRBD1 (6 bases). V was pared by 0 bases and J by 0 bases, with 18 bases between. Per the germline V gene, CDR1 is LNHNV and CDR2 is YYDKDF (reference sequence). CDR3 length equals 19 residues. The CDR3: CATSRDRGALPGSGNTIYF. The CDR3 nucleotides are TGTGCCACCAGCAGAGATCGGGGGGCCCTACCGGGCTCTGGAAACACCATATATTTT. Full variable domain (remainder filled in from reference TRBV15 and TRBJ1-3): DAMVIQNPRYQVTQFGKPVTLSCSQTLNHNVMYWYQQKSSQAPKLLFHYYDKDFNNEADTPDNFQSRRPNTSFCFLDIRSPGLGDTAMYLCATSRDRGALPGSGNTIYFGEGSWLTVV.